Shown below are 3 T cell receptor beta chains from a single sample sequenced in a study of blood T cell repertoires in COVID-19. Here immunoSEQ multiplex PCR was the method, and the copy in TCRdb shows in-frame clones only, minus some. The sample holds about 44,000 clones, 89% seen once. Sequenced sample: peripheral blood. All receptors derive from a man in his sixties or seventies with active COVID-19.

This chain links TRBV5-1 with TRBJ1-6; tentative D call: TRBD1 (6 bases). This CDR3 comprises 15 residues. V lost 1 base and J lost 7, with 12 bases in between. Germline V gives CDR1 SGHRS, CDR2 YFSETQ. The CDR3 bases are TGCGCCAGCAGCTTGTCGTCAGGGGCCAATTCACCCCTCCACTTT. Translating it yields CASSLSSGANSPLHF.

In this sample, this clone turned up a few times. The rearrangement uses TRBV9 and TRBJ1-6, with D hard to call. The germline V gene has CDR1 SGDLS and CDR2 YYNGEE. CDR3 length equals 14 residues. V was clipped by 0 bases and J by 8 bases, with 9 bases between them. CDR3 sequence: CASSVEQLDSPLHF. In nucleotides, the CDR3 is TGTGCCAGCAGCGTAGAACAGCTTGATTCACCCCTCCACTTT. Filled out from reference TRBV9 and TRBJ1-6, the complete variable domain reads DSGVTQTPKHLITATGQRVTLRCSPRSGDLSVYWYQQSLDQGLQFLIQYYNGEERAKGNILERFSAQQFPDLHSELNLSSLELGDSALYFCASSVEQLDSPLHFGNGTRLTVT.

V gene TRBV6-2 or TRBV6-3 combines with J gene TRBJ2-1; 9 positions agree with TRBD2. CDR3 size: 18 residues. J lost 7 bases, V lost 0 bases, and 13 bases had no gene match. Germline V gives CDR1 MNHEY, CDR2 SVGEGT. CDR3 protein: CASSYSFRAGGPQNEQFF. The CDR3 DNA follows: TGTGCCAGCAGTTACTCTTTTCGGGCGGGGGGGCCTCAGAATGAGCAGTTCTTC.